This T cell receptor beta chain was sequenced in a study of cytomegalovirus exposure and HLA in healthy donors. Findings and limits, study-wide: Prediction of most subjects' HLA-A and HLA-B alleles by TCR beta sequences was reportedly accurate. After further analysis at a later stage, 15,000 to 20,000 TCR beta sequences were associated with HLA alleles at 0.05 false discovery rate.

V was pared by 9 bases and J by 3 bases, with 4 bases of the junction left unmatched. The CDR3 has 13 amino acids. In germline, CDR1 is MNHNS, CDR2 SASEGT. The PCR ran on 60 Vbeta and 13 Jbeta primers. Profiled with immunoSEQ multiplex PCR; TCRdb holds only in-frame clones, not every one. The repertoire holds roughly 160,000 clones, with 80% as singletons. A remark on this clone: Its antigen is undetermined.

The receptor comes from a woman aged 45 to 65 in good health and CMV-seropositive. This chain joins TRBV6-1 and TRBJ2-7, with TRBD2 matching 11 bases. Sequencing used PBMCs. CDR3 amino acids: CASETSGGYEQYF. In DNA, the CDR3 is TGTGCCAGTGAAACTAGCGGGGGCTACGAGCAGTACTTC.